This T cell receptor beta chain derives from a study of human T cells and chemical hapten exposure. Overall study context: Diphenylcyclopropenone was applied weekly to patients' scalps across the roughly 23-week study.

CDR3 length: 18 residues. V lost 2 bases to trimming and J lost 1 base; unmatched junction nucleotides: 11. TCRdb fed the RACE reads into MiXCR, producing one record per CDR3 protein. The data contain tens of thousands of distinct CDR3 sequences, around a tenth of them seen just once; the ten biggest clones take up roughly 13%. In this sample, this clonotype turned up a few times. Time point defined: patch test 2, 6 weeks after DPC sensitization. Described treatment: therapeutic diphenylcyclopropenone sensitization with weekly scalp DPC. It was unfractionated whole blood from which total RNA was extracted.

This sequence joins TRBV23-1 and TRBJ2-1; 7 bases are a match to TRBD1. TRBV23-1 is an open reading frame whose function is uncertain. The sample was whole blood, taken in connection with sensitization to the hapten diphenylcyclopropenone (DPC). The TCR comes from a woman in her twenties or thirties with alopecia areata. Some clones in this sample may be carry-over from other donors' samples. CDR3 in amino acids: CASSQPELDRLSYNEQFF. The CDR3 DNA reads TGCGCCAGCAGTCAACCTGAATTGGACAGGCTATCCTACAATGAGCAGTTCTTC.